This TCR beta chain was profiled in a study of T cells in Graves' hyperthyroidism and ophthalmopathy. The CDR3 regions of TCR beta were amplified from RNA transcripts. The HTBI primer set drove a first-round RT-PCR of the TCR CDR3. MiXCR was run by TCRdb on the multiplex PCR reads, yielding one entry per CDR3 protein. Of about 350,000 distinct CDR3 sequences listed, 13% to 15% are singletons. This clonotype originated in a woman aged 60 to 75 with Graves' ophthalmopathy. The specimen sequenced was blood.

The CDR3 reads CSVRPRRNTEAFF. The CDR3 nucleotides read TGCAGCGTTCGGCCGCGCAGGAACACTGAAGCTTTCTTT. The rearrangement joins TRBV29-1 to TRBJ1-1; no definite D call. Germline loops: CDR1 SQVTM, CDR2 ANQGSEA. This CDR3 has 13 amino acids. The ends were cut back, 5 bases at V and 1 base at J, with 11 bases in the middle.